The T cell receptor beta chain under discussion was sequenced for a study of blood T cell repertoires in COVID-19. In the study overall: From the United States, Italy and Spain came samples of acute and convalescent COVID-19. Sample material is recorded as cDNA or gDNA derived from T cells, B-cell-depleted T cells, or PBMCs.

Either two negative PCRs, clearance, or symptom resolution qualified Cohort 3 donors as recovered. Original handling: Amplifying reference gene primers gave estimates of nucleated cell counts. Profiled with immunoSEQ multiplex PCR; TCRdb holds only in-frame clones, not every one. The V and J calls and clone size come from that table; D and trimming were worked out from the DNA. In the table there are around 230,000 clones, around 80% of which are singletons. The V and J ends lost 4 bases and 1 base respectively, with 7 bases between them. CDR1 is MRHNA and CDR2 is SNTAGT in the germline V gene. The CDR3 consists of 14 residues.

The source material was PBMCs or T cells enriched from blood (not recorded which). This TCR came from a middle-aged man who had recovered from COVID-19. The chain employs TRBV6-4 and TRBJ2-2, with D unresolved. The DNA of the CDR3 is TGTGCCAGCAGTGTAGAGGAGAACACCGGGGAGCTGTTTTTT. This gives the protein CASSVEENTGELFF.